This T cell receptor (beta chain) is from a study of technical replicates of blood from a handful of donors. The J segment lost 9 bases and the V segment lost 3 bases, leaving 15 bases of the junction unmatched. This CDR3 is built from 16 residues. Germline CDR1 WSHSY, CDR2 SAAADI. The method was immunoSEQ multiplex PCR; TCRdb's version includes in-frame clones alone and lacks a portion of them. Among 75,000 to 95,000 clones listed, nearly 97% were seen once. The chain links TRBV10-2 to TRBJ2-7; TRBD1 matches 9 bases. The sequenced sample consisted of T cells isolated from PBMCs. The sequence was obtained from a human donor in good health. Here the CDR3 DNA reads TGCGCCAGCAGTGATTCATCCGGGACAGGGCCGGTCGGGCAGTACTTC. This translates into CASSDSSGTGPVGQYF.